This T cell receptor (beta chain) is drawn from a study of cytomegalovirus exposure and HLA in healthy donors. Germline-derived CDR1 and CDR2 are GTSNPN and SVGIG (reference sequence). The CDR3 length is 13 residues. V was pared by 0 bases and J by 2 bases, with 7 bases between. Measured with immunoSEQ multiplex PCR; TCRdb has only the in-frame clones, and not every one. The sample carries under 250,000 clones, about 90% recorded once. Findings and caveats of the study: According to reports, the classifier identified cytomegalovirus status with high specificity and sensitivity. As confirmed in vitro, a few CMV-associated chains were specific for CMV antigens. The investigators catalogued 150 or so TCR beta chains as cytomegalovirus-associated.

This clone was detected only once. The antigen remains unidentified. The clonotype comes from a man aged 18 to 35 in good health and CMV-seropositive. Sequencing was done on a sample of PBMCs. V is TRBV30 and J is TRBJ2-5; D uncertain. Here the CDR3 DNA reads TGTGCCTGGAGTGTACTGAGACAAGAGACCCAGTACTTC. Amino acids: CAWSVLRQETQYF.